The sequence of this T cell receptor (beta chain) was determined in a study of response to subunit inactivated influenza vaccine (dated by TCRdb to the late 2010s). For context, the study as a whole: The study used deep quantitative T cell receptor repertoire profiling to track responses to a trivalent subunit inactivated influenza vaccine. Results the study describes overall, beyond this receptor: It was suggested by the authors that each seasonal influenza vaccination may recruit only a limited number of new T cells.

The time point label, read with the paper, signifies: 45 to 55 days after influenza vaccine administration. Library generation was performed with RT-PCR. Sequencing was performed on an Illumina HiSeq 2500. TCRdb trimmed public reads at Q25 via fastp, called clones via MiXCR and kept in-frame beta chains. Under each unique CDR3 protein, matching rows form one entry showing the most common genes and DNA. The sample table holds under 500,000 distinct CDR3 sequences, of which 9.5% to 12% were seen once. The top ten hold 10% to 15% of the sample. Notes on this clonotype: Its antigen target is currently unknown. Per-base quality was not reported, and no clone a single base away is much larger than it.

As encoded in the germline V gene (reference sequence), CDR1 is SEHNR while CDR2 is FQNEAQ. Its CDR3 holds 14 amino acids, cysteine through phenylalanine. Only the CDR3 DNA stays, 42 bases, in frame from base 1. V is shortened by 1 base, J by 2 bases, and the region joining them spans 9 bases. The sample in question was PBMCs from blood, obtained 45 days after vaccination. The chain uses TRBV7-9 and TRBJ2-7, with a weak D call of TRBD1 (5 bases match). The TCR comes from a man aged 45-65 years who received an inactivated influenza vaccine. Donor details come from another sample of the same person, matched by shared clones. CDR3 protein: CASSLVRQPYEQYF. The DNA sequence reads TGTGCCAGCAGCTTAGTTCGACAGCCCTACGAGCAGTACTTC.